The T cell receptor beta chain under discussion was sequenced for a study of human CD4 T cells and Enterobacteriaceae (dated by TCRdb to the early 2020s). This clone was seen just once. The specificity of this receptor is unknown. The input lacks base qualities; no much larger clone sits a single base away. V is shortened by 7 bases, J by 0 bases, and the region joining them spans 15 bases. Reading from cysteine to phenylalanine, the CDR3 counts 15 amino acids. The DNA shown is the 45-base CDR3, in frame from base 1. The germline V gene yields SNHLY for CDR1 and FYNNEI for CDR2. Memory CD4+ T cells were FACS-sorted on a FACSAria III to over 95% purity as all CD4+ cells other than CD45RA+CCR7+CD95- naive cells. Blood from healthy donors was obtained from blood donation centers in Switzerland. Total CD4+ T cells and monocytes were enriched by positive selection with CD4 and CD14 magnetic microbeads. CD8+, CD14+, CD16+, CD56+, CD19+ and CD25-bright cells were excluded prior to sorting. In a couple of blood donors, total memory CD4+ T cells were sequenced directly ex vivo to assess in vivo expansion of bacteria-reactive clonotypes. Peripheral blood mononuclear cells were isolated from donor blood using Ficoll-Paque Plus.

Study-wide findings and limitations: The reactivity of ex vivo clonotypes was inferred solely through the matching of nucleotide sequences to CFSE-low cultures from the same donors. Compared with specific clonotypes, broadly cross-reactive clonotypes seemed more expanded ex vivo, with 11 of 19 and about 60% of the roughly 34 falling in the top 5%.

Ex vivo total memory CD4+ samples were sequenced at deep level, with detection sensitivity of one cell in 200,000. The QIAamp DNA Micro Kit was used to extract genomic DNA from cell pellets, and spectrophotometry was used to check the DNA quantity and purity. TCR Vbeta CDR3 regions were amplified with the immunoSEQ multiplex PCR assay. Sequencing of amplicons was performed on the Illumina HiSeq platform. Each retrieved sequence was 87 nucleotides long and included the CDR3 region. Under the source paper's analysis protocol: A clonotype was defined as a unique productive TCR Vbeta nucleotide sequence, quantified by productive template frequency from ImmunoSEQ Analyzer V3.0. Expanded clonotypes were defined by a threshold at the top 5th percentile of each frequency-ranked repertoire. The R package fossil was used to compute repertoire overlap as Chao-Jaccard, and the R package MASS was used to visualize the overlap by nonmetric multidimensional scaling. Imported from immuneACCESS, the table was reduced by TCRdb to in-frame sequences with V and J called. These copies leave out some clones; in studies compared against another copy, an unresolved V gene accounts for under half, and the cause of the remainder is not known. Clone size and V and J calls were adopted from that table, with D and trimming inferred from the DNA. The sample contains about 25,000 clones, 70% to 90% of them found a single time. The ten largest clones capture around 0.96% of the sample.

The rearrangement combines TRBV2 with TRBJ1-1, with the D gene not confidently named. This clonotype originated in a human donor in good health. What was sequenced was memory CD4+ T cells from blood. The sample's cell subset or site label, decoded: total memory CD4 T cells sorted directly ex vivo, unstimulated. The bases read TGTGCCAGCATAGGCAGGCAGTCGATGAACACTGAAGCTTTCTTT. Its protein is CASIGRQSMNTEAFF.